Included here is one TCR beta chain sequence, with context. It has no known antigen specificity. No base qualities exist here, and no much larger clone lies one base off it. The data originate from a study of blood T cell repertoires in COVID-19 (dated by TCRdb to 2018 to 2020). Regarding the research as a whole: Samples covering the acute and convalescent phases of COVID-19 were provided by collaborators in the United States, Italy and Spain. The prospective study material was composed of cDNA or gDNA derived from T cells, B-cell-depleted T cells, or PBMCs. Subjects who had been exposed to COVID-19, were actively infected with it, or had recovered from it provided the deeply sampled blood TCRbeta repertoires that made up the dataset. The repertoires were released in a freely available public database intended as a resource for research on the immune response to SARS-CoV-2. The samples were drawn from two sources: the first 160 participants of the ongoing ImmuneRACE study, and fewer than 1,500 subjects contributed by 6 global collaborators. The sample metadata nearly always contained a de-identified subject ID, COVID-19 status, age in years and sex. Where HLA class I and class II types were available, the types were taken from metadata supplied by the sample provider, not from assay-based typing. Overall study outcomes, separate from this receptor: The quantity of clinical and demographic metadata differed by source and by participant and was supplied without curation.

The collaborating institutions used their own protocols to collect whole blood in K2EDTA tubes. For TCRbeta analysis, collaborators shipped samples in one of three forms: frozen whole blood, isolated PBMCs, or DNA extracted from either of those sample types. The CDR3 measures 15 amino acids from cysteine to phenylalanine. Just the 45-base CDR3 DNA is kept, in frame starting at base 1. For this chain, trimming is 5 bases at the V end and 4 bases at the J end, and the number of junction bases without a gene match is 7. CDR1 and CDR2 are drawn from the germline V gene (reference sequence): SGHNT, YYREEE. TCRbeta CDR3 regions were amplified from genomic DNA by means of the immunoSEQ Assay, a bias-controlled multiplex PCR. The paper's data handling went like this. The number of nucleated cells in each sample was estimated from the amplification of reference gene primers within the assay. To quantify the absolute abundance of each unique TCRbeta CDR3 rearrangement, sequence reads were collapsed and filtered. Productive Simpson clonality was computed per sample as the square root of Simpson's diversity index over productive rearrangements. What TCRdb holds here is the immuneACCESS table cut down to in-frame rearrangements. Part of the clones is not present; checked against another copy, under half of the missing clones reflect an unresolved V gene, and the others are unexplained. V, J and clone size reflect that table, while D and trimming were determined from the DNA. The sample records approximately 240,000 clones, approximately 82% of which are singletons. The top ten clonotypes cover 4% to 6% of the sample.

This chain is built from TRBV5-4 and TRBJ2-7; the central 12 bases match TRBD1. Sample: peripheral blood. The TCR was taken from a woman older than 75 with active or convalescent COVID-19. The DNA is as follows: TGTGCCAGCAGGGCCGGGACAGGGGGCATGTACGAGCAGTACTTC. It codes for CASRAGTGGMYEQYF.